The 21 T cell receptor beta chains in this list originate from one sample, sequenced in a study of T cells in Graves' hyperthyroidism and ophthalmopathy. TCR beta CDR3 regions were amplified from RNA transcripts. HTBI primers were the set used in a first-round RT-PCR of the TCR CDR3. Using its own MiXCR run on the multiplex PCR reads, TCRdb lists one record per CDR3 protein. Seen here are 350,000 to 400,000 distinct CDR3 sequences, roughly 14% observed once, and the top ten hold more than 9.5%. What was sequenced was blood. The receptors originated from a woman in her fifties or sixties with Graves' hyperthyroidism.

This clonotype was counted between two and nine times. This chain uses TRBV19 with TRBJ2-1, with D possibly being TRBD1 (5 bases). This CDR3 contains 13 residues. Germline loops: CDR1 LNHDA, CDR2 SQIVND (reference sequence). V lost 2 bases, J lost 9 bases, and 11 bases lay in between. In nucleotides, the CDR3 is TGTGCCAGTAGTATACTTCAGGGCGGTGAGCAGTTCTTC. Its translation is CASSILQGGEQFF. Looking up the rest from reference TRBV19 and TRBJ2-1 gives the full variable domain: DGGITQSPKYLFRKEGQNVTLSCEQNLNHDAMYWYRQDPGQGLRLIYYSQIVNDFQKGDIAEGYSVSREKKESFPLTVTSAQKNPTAFYLCASSILQGGEQFFGPGTRLTVL.

About this clonotype: Given a much more abundant clone one base away, this may be a read error. This rearrangement joins TRBV11-2 to TRBJ2-2; D may be TRBD2 (5 bases). The germline V gene has CDR1 SGHAT and CDR2 FQNNGV. The CDR3 contains 13 residues. The CDR3 bases are TGTGCCAGCAGCCCTCTCCGGACCGGGGAGCTGCTTTTT. This translates into CASSPLRTGELLF.

This clonotype was counted a few times. The CDR3 DNA sequence: TGTGCCAGCAGCCCCCCCAGTGGGGGGAGCTATGGCTACACCTTC. Amino acids: CASSPPSGGSYGYTF. The rearrangement joins TRBV7-2 to TRBJ1-2; possibly TRBD1 for D (5 bases). Trimming pared 5 bases from V and 4 bases from J, leaving 17 bases between. CDR3 length equals 15 residues. CDR1 SGHTA and CDR2 FQGNSA come from the germline V gene.

In DNA form, the CDR3 reads TGTGCCTGGAGTGTATCTTTCAGGGCGGCGGGAGGCTACACCTTC. It is translated as CAWSVSFRAAGGYTF. The chain employs TRBV30 and TRBJ1-2, with D tentatively TRBD1 (5 bases). V was pared by 0 bases and J by 8 bases, with 19 bases between. Germline CDR1 is GTSNPN and CDR2 is SVGIG (reference sequence). CDR3 size: 15 residues.

This clonotype was detected only a few times. This chain links TRBV5-6 with TRBJ1-4; D is perhaps TRBD1 (5 bases). V shed 4 bases and J shed 5 bases, with 21 bases lying between them. CDR1 is SGHDT and CDR2 is YYEEEE in the germline V gene. This CDR3 has 17 residues. The CDR3 sequence is CASSPFPGRVPNEKLFF. The CDR3 DNA reads TGTGCCAGCAGCCCCTTCCCGGGACGGGTACCAAATGAAAAACTGTTTTTT.

This clonotype turned up a few times. The V call is TRBV4-1, the J call TRBJ1-3; 9 bases fit TRBD1. Germline CDR1 and CDR2: MGHRA and YSYEKL. V trimming: 4 bases; J trimming: 4 bases; junction bases outside the gene matches: 11. This CDR3 contains 17 residues. The CDR3 coding sequence is TGCGCCAGCAGCCCGGGTCGGACAGGGGCTGGAGGAAACACCATATATTTT. Its protein is CASSPGRTGAGGNTIYF.

This clonotype was counted many times. This CDR3 reads CASSLVVTNTGELFF. Here the CDR3 DNA reads TGTGCCAGCAGCTTAGTCGTAACCAACACCGGGGAGCTGTTTTTT. This rearrangement joins TRBV11-2 to TRBJ2-2; D is unclear. Germline values: CDR1 SGHAT, CDR2 FQNNGV. This CDR3 has 15 amino acids. Trimming removed 1 base at V and 2 bases at J, with 8 bases between.

This clonotype was counted many times. In DNA, the CDR3 is TGTGCCAGCTCAATTGGACAGGGGGCTTACTACGAGCAGTACTTC. Its protein product is CASSIGQGAYYEQYF. The rearrangement uses TRBV18 and TRBJ2-7; 11 bases fit TRBD1. CDR3 length: 15 residues. Looked up from germline, CDR1 is KGHSH and CDR2 is LQKENI. Germline trimming cut 5 bases from V and 3 bases from J; bases unmatched to any gene: 6.

In its sample, this clonotype was seen many times. V gene TRBV12-3 or TRBV12-4 combines with J gene TRBJ2-3; D is uncertain. The germline V and J ends were trimmed by 5 bases and 1 base, with 10 bases remaining between them. The length of the CDR3 is 14 residues. The CDR3 DNA follows: TGTGCCAGCAGTACAACCCAGGGCACAGATACGCAGTATTTT. Encoded protein: CASSTTQGTDTQYF.

This clonotype was found many times. This chain links TRBV30 with TRBJ2-7; D is tentatively TRBD1 or TRBD2 (5 bases each). V was cut by 3 bases and J by 7 bases, with 22 bases left in between. The CDR3 is 15 residues long. The germline CDR1 and CDR2 sequences are GTSNPN and SVGIG (reference sequence). The CDR3 sequence is CAWSPSPTGPSEQYF. CDR3 nucleotide sequence: TGTGCCTGGAGCCCCAGTCCCACGGGACCCTCGGAGCAGTACTTC.

V is TRBV7-9 and J is TRBJ1-4; D call uncertain. CDR1 and CDR2 from the germline V gene are SEHNR and FQNEAQ (reference sequence). The CDR3 extends over 14 amino acids. Trimming pared 3 bases from V and 3 bases from J, leaving 8 bases between. As DNA, the CDR3 is TGTGCCAGCAGCTTGGGGTCGCCTAATGAAAAACTGTTTTTT. Amino acid sequence: CASSLGSPNEKLFF.

The chain carries TRBV6-1 and TRBJ1-2, with unresolved D. The CDR3 loop spans 12 amino acids. The V and J ends lost 8 bases and 5 bases respectively, with 12 bases between them. Germline-derived CDR1 and CDR2 are MNHNS and SASEGT. The CDR3 loop reads CASGRTGYGYTF. CDR3 DNA sequence: TGTGCCAGCGGAAGGACGGGGTATGGCTACACCTTC.

This clonotype was observed many times. J is TRBJ1-6 and V is TRBV5-1, with D uncertain. The length of the CDR3 is 13 residues. Germline values: CDR1 SGHRS, CDR2 YFSETQ. The germline V and J ends were trimmed by 1 base and 9 bases, with 8 bases remaining between them. CDR3 sequence: CASSLLEGSPLHF. For the CDR3, the DNA is TGCGCCAGCAGCTTGTTAGAGGGTTCACCCCTCCACTTT.

This clonotype came up many times. The CDR3 DNA reads as TGTGCCACCAGTGGCCGAACAGGGAACACCGGGGAGCTGTTTTTT. Protein: CATSGRTGNTGELFF. V gene TRBV24-1 combines with J gene TRBJ2-2; D perhaps matches TRBD1 (5 bases). The germline CDR1 and CDR2 sequences are KGHDR and SFDVKD. The V and J ends lost 5 bases and 1 base respectively, with 10 bases between them. The CDR3 loop spans 15 amino acids.

This clonotype was counted at least ten times. The chain recombines TRBV12-3 or TRBV12-4 with TRBJ2-5; D possibly corresponds to TRBD1 (6 bases). This CDR3 has 14 residues. Trimming took off 6 bases at V and 7 bases at J, with 18 bases between the two ends. In DNA form, the CDR3 reads TGTGCCAGCAGACCGTTAACAGGGTTGGGGACCCAGTACTTC. This codes for CASRPLTGLGTQYF.

The sample holds many counts of this clonotype. V usage is TRBV19 and J usage is TRBJ1-5; D is unclear. CDR3 length equals 13 residues. CDR1 and CDR2 from the germline V gene are LNHDA and SQIVND (reference sequence). Between the trimmed V and J ends, which lost 3 bases and 4 bases, there was a span of 7 bases. The CDR3 loop is CASSMAENQPQHF. The CDR3 DNA reads TGTGCCAGTAGTATGGCAGAGAATCAGCCCCAGCATTTT.

A few counts support this clonotype. This may be a read error: a much more frequent sequence differs by one nucleotide. The chain carries TRBV18 and TRBJ1-1, with D perhaps matching TRBD1 (5 bases). V was trimmed by 1 base and J by 6 bases, leaving 15 bases between them. From germline, CDR1 is KGHSH and CDR2 LQKENI. The CDR3 consists of 15 residues. CDR3 amino acids: CASSPRQLKGAEAFF. CDR3 in DNA: TGTGCCAGCTCACCACGACAGCTAAAGGGAGCTGAAGCTTTCTTT. Variable domain in full (rest from reference TRBV18 and TRBJ1-1): NAGVMQNPRHLVRRRGQEARLRCSPMKGHSHVYWYRQLPEEGLKFMVYLQKENIIDESGMPKERFSAEFPKEGPSILRIQQVVRGDSAAYFCASSPRQLKGAEAFFGQGTRLTVV.

This clonotype appeared many times. The chain is built from TRBV18 and TRBJ1-1; D is ambiguous. This CDR3 has 14 residues. The germline CDR1 and CDR2 sequences are KGHSH and LQKENI. V was clipped by 3 bases and J by 0 bases, with 8 bases between them. CDR3 protein: CASSPRGVNTEAFF. DNA for the CDR3: TGTGCCAGCTCACCTCGCGGAGTGAACACTGAAGCTTTCTTT.

This clonotype appeared many times. J is TRBJ2-1 and V is TRBV28; 7 nucleotides agree with TRBD1. The V gene end was trimmed by 3 bases and the J gene end by 3 bases; junction bases not matched to a gene: 5. Germline V gene data show CDR1 as MDHEN and CDR2 as SYDVKM. The CDR3 runs to 15 residues. CDR3: CASSFYRGNYNEQFF. In DNA form, the CDR3 reads TGTGCCAGCAGTTTTTACAGGGGTAACTACAATGAGCAGTTCTTC.

The CDR3 coding sequence is TGTGCCTGGCGACTAAACCCCCACACCGGGGAGCTGTTTTTT. Its protein is CAWRLNPHTGELFF. J is TRBJ2-2 and V is TRBV30; perhaps TRBD2 as D (5 bases). The CDR3 spans 14 residues. The germline V and J ends were trimmed by 5 bases and 3 bases, with 13 bases remaining between them. Germline V gives CDR1 GTSNPN, CDR2 SVGIG (reference sequence).

This clonotype was seen repeatedly, ten times or more. The chain employs TRBV28 and TRBJ2-7; D is ambiguous. Trimming left V 2 bases short and J 3 bases short, with 8 bases between. In germline, CDR1 is MDHEN, CDR2 SYDVKM. The CDR3 consists of 13 residues. The CDR3 region has the DNA TGTGCCAGCAGTTTAGGCACTGTCTACGAGCAGTACTTC. It translates to CASSLGTVYEQYF.